The rows below give T cell receptor beta chains drawn from one sample of a study of blood T cell repertoires in COVID-19. Sequenced by immunoSEQ multiplex PCR; TCRdb stores in-frame clones only, minus some. The data show just under 350,000 clones, about 90% seen once. Sequencing was carried out using peripheral blood. The source is a woman aged 18-29 years who had recovered from COVID-19. Each CDR3 is given with its conserved first and last residue. Each record gives: J gene, V gene, D gene, clone size, CDR3 protein, CDR3 DNA. A D gene is named only where the DNA matches it firmly. Expanded clones are given a class, and other clones once, few, many or no size at all.

TRBJ2-5	TRBV12-5	TRBD1	NA	CASGTDRGGETQYF	TGTGCTAGTGGGACTGACAGGGGTGGGGAGACCCAGTACTTC
TRBJ2-1	TRBV6-6	TRBD1	once	CASNRQGGSYNEQFF	TGTGCCAGCAATCGACAGGGGGGCTCCTACAATGAGCAGTTCTTC
TRBJ2-3	TRBV19	NA	once	CASSFRVFTDTQYF	TGTGCCAGTAGTTTCCGGGTCTTCACAGATACGCAGTATTTT
TRBJ1-1	TRBV6-2/TRBV6-3	NA	NA	CASSYDRPMNTEAFF	TGTGCCAGCAGTTACGACAGACCTATGAACACTGAAGCTTTCTTT
TRBJ2-1	TRBV4-3	TRBD2	once	CASSPTSGGYNEQFF	TGCGCCAGCAGCCCAACTAGCGGGGGGTACAATGAGCAGTTCTTC
TRBJ1-1	TRBV9	TRBD1	NA	CASSRTTGGSFTEAFF	TGTGCCAGCAGCAGAACGACAGGGGGCTCGTTCACTGAAGCTTTCTTT
TRBJ2-5	TRBV5-6	TRBD2	NA	CASSPRLAGGYETQYF	TGTGCCAGCAGCCCCAGACTAGCGGGAGGGTATGAGACCCAGTACTTC
TRBJ1-2	TRBV6-5	TRBD1	NA	CASRGTGVGYTF	TGTGCCAGCAGGGGGACAGGGGTTGGCTACACCTTC
TRBJ2-1	TRBV5-6	TRBD2	NA	CASSLVTSVHNEQFF	TGTGCCAGCAGCTTGGTAACTAGCGTCCACAATGAGCAGTTCTTC
TRBJ1-2	TRBV19	NA	NA	CASSIEFPGNSYGYTF	TGTGCCAGTAGTATCGAATTCCCGGGGAACTCCTATGGCTACACCTTC
TRBJ2-3	TRBV27	TRBD2	once	CASGLLAGEDTQYF	TGTGCCAGCGGTCTGCTAGCGGGAGAAGATACGCAGTATTTT
TRBJ2-6	TRBV4-1	TRBD1	NA	CASSQGSGGVGGANVLTF	TGCGCCAGCAGCCAAGGATCAGGGGGTGTTGGTGGGGCCAACGTCCTGACTTTC
TRBJ2-1	TRBV7-8	TRBD2	NA	CASSSLAGDRNEQFF	TGTGCCAGCAGCTCCCTAGCGGGAGATCGTAATGAGCAGTTCTTC
TRBJ1-2	TRBV12-5	NA	NA	CASGNPNSDSYYGYTF	TGTGCTAGTGGTAATCCGAACTCGGACAGTTACTATGGCTACACCTTC
TRBJ2-1	TRBV19	TRBD1	NA	CASSIRTGQFF	TGTGCCAGTAGTATTCGGACAGGGCAGTTCTTC
TRBJ2-1	TRBV7-8	NA	NA	CASSEGVTSYNEQFF	TGTGCCAGCAGCGAAGGGGTGACCTCCTACAATGAGCAGTTCTTC
TRBJ2-3	TRBV3-1/TRBV3-2	TRBD2	NA	CASSSFLAGGPDTQYF	TGTGCCAGCAGCTCCTTCCTAGCGGGAGGGCCAGATACGCAGTATTTT
TRBJ1-1	TRBV27	NA	NA	CASSKRFVQGMNTEAFF	TGTGCCAGCAGTAAGCGCTTCGTACAGGGCATGAACACTGAAGCTTTCTTT
TRBJ1-1	TRBV28	TRBD1	NA	CASKTGGTVREAFF	TGTGCCAGCAAGACAGGGGGTACGGTAAGGGAAGCTTTCTTT
TRBJ1-1	TRBV12-5	NA	NA	CASGLETRPNTEAFF	TGTGCTAGTGGTTTGGAGACTAGACCGAACACTGAAGCTTTCTTT
TRBJ2-1	TRBV29-1	NA	NA	CSVENYYNEQFF	TGCAGCGTTGAAAACTACTACAATGAGCAGTTCTTC
TRBJ1-2	TRBV11-3	NA	NA	CASSLGLANYGYTF	TGTGCCAGCAGCTTAGGTTTAGCTAACTATGGCTACACCTTC
TRBJ1-2	TRBV5-1	TRBD1	NA	CASSWGTDRGHDYGYTF	TGCGCCAGCAGCTGGGGAACAGACAGGGGGCATGACTATGGCTACACCTTC
TRBJ2-2	TRBV5-4	TRBD2	NA	CASSAGLAGVVNTGELFF	TGTGCCAGCAGCGCGGGACTAGCGGGAGTAGTTAACACCGGGGAGCTGTTTTTT
TRBJ1-3	TRBV7-2	NA	few	CASSLVFGNTIYF	TGTGCCAGCAGCTTAGTATTTGGAAACACCATATATTTT
TRBJ2-3	TRBV4-3	NA	once	CASSQVFSWTDTQYF	TGCGCCAGCAGCCAAGTTTTTAGCTGGACAGATACGCAGTATTTT
TRBJ2-5	TRBV11-3	TRBD2	NA	CASSFRTSGRQETQYF	TGTGCCAGCAGCTTCAGGACTAGCGGGAGACAAGAGACCCAGTACTTC
TRBJ2-5	TRBV6-2/TRBV6-3	NA	NA	CASSVLETQYF	TGTGCCAGCAGTGTATTAGAGACCCAGTACTTC
TRBJ1-2	TRBV9	NA	NA	CASSASQTPGDYGYTF	TGTGCCAGCAGCGCCTCCCAGACCCCCGGAGACTATGGCTACACCTTC
TRBJ1-2	TRBV12-3/TRBV12-4	TRBD1	NA	CASSSRDRGNTF	TGTGCCAGCAGTTCTCGGGACAGGGGTAACACCTTC
TRBJ1-1	TRBV24-1	NA	once	CATDQGRNTEAFF	TGTGCCACCGACCAGGGGCGGAACACTGAAGCTTTCTTT
TRBJ1-6	TRBV4-1	NA	once	CASSRRTENSPLHF	TGCGCCAGCAGCCGCAGGACAGAGAATTCACCCCTCCACTTT